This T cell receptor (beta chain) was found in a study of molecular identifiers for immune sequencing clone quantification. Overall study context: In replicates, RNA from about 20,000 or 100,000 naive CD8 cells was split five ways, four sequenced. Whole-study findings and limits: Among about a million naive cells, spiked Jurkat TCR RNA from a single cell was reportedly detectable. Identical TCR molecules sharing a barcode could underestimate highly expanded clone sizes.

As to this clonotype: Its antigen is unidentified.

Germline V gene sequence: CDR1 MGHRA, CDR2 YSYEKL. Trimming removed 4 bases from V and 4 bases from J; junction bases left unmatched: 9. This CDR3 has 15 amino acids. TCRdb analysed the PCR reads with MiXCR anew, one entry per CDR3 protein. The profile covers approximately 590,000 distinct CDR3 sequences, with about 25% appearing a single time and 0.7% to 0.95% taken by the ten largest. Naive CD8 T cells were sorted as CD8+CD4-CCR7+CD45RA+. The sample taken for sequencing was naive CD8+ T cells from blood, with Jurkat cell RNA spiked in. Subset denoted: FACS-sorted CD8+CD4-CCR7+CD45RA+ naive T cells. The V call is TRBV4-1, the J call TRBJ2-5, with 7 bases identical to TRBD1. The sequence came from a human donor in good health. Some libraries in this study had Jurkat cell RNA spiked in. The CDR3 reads CASSRLTGILETQYF. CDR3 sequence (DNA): TGCGCCAGCAGCCGCCTGACAGGGATTTTAGAGACCCAGTACTTC.